Below, one T cell receptor (beta chain) is given with its context. The sample belongs to a study of blood T cell repertoires in COVID-19. Clones were read by immunoSEQ multiplex PCR, and TCRdb kept only the in-frame ones, dropping some. In the table there are 200,000 to 250,000 clones, under 90% of which are singletons. The V gene's germline CDR1 is SGHDT and CDR2 YYEEEE. Trimming shortened V by 6 bases and J by 0 bases, and 15 bases separated the two germline ends. CDR3 length: 15 amino acids. Input material: peripheral blood. The sequence was obtained from a man in his forties or fifties with acute or convalescent COVID-19. The V gene is TRBV5-6, the J gene TRBJ1-1; a possible D gene is TRBD1 (5 bases). The CDR3 nucleotides are TGTGCCAGCACATTAGGGGTGATCATGAACACTGAAGCTTTCTTT. Its translation is CASTLGVIMNTEAFF.